The 27 T cell receptor beta chains below were found in one sample sequenced in a study of cytotoxic CD8 clonotypes in ibrutinib-treated CLL. The repertoire was sequenced with immunoSEQ multiplex PCR; TCRdb's copy has only in-frame clones and lacks some. The sample records about 14,000 clones, around 70% being singletons. This specimen was PBMCs, taken before ibrutinib treatment. These receptor sequences come from a human donor with chronic lymphocytic leukemia.

CDR3 residues: CASSPQGRYTQYF. The CDR3 DNA is TGTGCCAGCAGCCCCCAGGGGCGATATACGCAGTATTTT. This chain links TRBV11-3 with TRBJ2-3, with D possibly being TRBD1 (6 bases). The CDR3 is made up of 13 amino acids. Germline V gives CDR1 SGHNT, CDR2 YENEEA. With 5 bases removed from V and 7 bases from J, the gap between germline ends came to 13 bases.

The gene calls are TRBV6-5 and TRBJ2-3; maybe TRBD2 (7 bases). The CDR3 length is 13 residues. The germline V gene has CDR1 MNHEY and CDR2 SVGAGI. V dropped 5 bases and J dropped 10 bases, with 16 bases sitting between them. DNA for the CDR3: TGTGCCAGCAGTGGGGGGGACATGCATGCGCAGTATTTT. It codes for CASSGGDMHAQYF.

V is TRBV7-9 and J is TRBJ2-5; either TRBD1 or TRBD2 may supply D (6 bases each). The germline V gene has CDR1 SEHNR and CDR2 FQNEAQ (reference sequence). The CDR3 has 13 residues. V shed 5 bases and J shed 5 bases, with 12 bases lying between them. The CDR3 DNA sequence: TGTGCCAGCAGCGCCCAGGGGAGGGAGACCCAGTACTTC. Encoded protein: CASSAQGRETQYF.

This chain's CDR3 is CAWSRQASNEKLFF. The CDR3 region has the DNA TGTGCCTGGAGTCGGCAGGCCAGCAATGAAAAACTGTTTTTT. V and J are TRBV30 and TRBJ1-4; no definite D call. V lost 2 bases and J lost 5, with 12 bases in between. The CDR3 consists of 14 residues. CDR1 and CDR2 (germline): GTSNPN, SVGIG (reference sequence).

DNA of the CDR3: TGTGCCAGCAGTGGGCAGAGCACAGATACGCAGTATTTT. Protein sequence: CASSGQSTDTQYF. The V and J genes are TRBV2 and TRBJ2-3; D remains ambiguous. The CDR3 is 13 residues long. The V gene's germline CDR1 is SNHLY and CDR2 FYNNEI. The V gene lost 4 bases and the J gene lost 0 bases, with 5 bases spanning the gap. Full variable domain (outside the CDR3, taken from reference TRBV2 and TRBJ2-3): EPEVTQTPSHQVTQMGQEVILRCVPISNHLYFYWYRQILGQKVEFLVSFYNNEISEKSEIFDDQFSVERPDGSNFTLKIRSTKLEDSAMYFCASSGQSTDTQYFGPGTRLTVL.

J is TRBJ1-4 and V is TRBV7-2; no firm D call. The length of the CDR3 is 14 residues. Germline V gene lookup returns CDR1 SGHTA and CDR2 FQGNSA. Trimming shortened V by 5 bases and J by 8 bases, and 15 bases separated the two germline ends. CDR3 coding DNA: TGTGCCAGCAGCCCGGGCGTGGGCCGGGAAAAACTGTTTTTT. It yields the protein CASSPGVGREKLFF. The variable domain in full, with the rest retrieved from reference TRBV7-2 and TRBJ1-4, is GAGVSQSPSNKVTEKGKDVELRCDPISGHTALYWYRQSLGQGLEFLIYFQGNSAPDKSGLPSDRFSAERTGGSVSTLTIQRTQQEDSAVYLCASSPGVGREKLFFGSGTQLSVL.

The chain employs TRBV5-5 and TRBJ2-1, with D unresolved. With 3 bases removed from V and 9 bases from J, the gap between germline ends came to 7 bases. Looked up from germline, CDR1 is SGHKS and CDR2 is YYEKEE (reference sequence). The CDR3 runs to 11 residues. The CDR3 sequence is CASSYSGEQFF. CDR3 nucleotides: TGTGCCAGCAGCTACTCGGGTGAGCAGTTCTTC.

The V and J genes are TRBV28 and TRBJ2-3, with no clear D. Germline CDR1 and CDR2: MDHEN and SYDVKM. The ends were cut back, 7 bases at V and 1 base at J, with 9 bases in the middle. CDR3 length: 13 residues. The DNA for the CDR3 is TGTGCCAGCAACTTTAGAGGCACAGATACGCAGTATTTT. Protein: CASNFRGTDTQYF.

This clone was counted only a few times. The chain links TRBV30 to TRBJ1-2, with D uncertain. V was pared by 4 bases and J by 8 bases, with 11 bases between. CDR3 size: 11 residues. The germline V gene has CDR1 GTSNPN and CDR2 SVGIG (reference sequence). The CDR3 region is CAWNRGGGYTF. The CDR3 nucleotides are TGTGCCTGGAACCGAGGCGGGGGCTACACCTTC.

This chain joins TRBV10-3 and TRBJ1-1; the D gene is possibly TRBD1 (6 bases). This CDR3 is built from 16 residues. V was clipped by 2 bases and J by 1 base, with 14 bases between them. Germline V gene lookup returns CDR1 ENHRY and CDR2 SYGVKD. The CDR3 sequence is CAISEGMGAANTEAFF. As DNA, the CDR3 is TGTGCCATCAGTGAGGGGATGGGGGCGGCGAACACTGAAGCTTTCTTT.

This clone has only one observation. The chain employs TRBV2 and TRBJ1-2; 11 bases are shared with TRBD1. The V segment lost 6 bases and the J segment 8 bases; nucleotides outside the gene matches: 8. Germline loops: CDR1 SNHLY, CDR2 FYNNEI. There are 14 residues in the CDR3. In DNA, the CDR3 is TGTGCCAGCAGCCTCGGACAGGGGGCGATCGGCTACACCTTC. Protein sequence: CASSLGQGAIGYTF.

The genes are TRBV7-2 and TRBJ2-3, with TRBD2 identical over 8 bases. CDR1 is SGHTA and CDR2 is FQGNSA in the germline V gene. This CDR3 comprises 18 residues. V shed 5 bases, J shed 1 base, and the junction held 14 bases outside the gene matches. CDR3 region: CASSHSGSGSWGTDTQYF. The CDR3 bases are TGTGCCAGCAGCCACAGCGGGAGCGGGAGTTGGGGCACAGATACGCAGTATTTT.

The chain links TRBV2 to TRBJ1-6; D unresolved. Trimming pared 5 bases from V and 13 bases from J, leaving 18 bases between. CDR1 and CDR2 (germline): SNHLY, FYNNEI. CDR3 size: 14 residues. The CDR3: CASSPTSSGSPLHF. In DNA form, the CDR3 reads TGTGCCAGCAGTCCCACTAGTTCTGGGTCTCCCCTCCACTTT.

This sequence joins TRBV7-3 and TRBJ2-3; no clear D gene. The V gene lost 1 base and the J gene lost 2 bases, with 7 bases spanning the gap. The CDR3 spans 14 residues. Germline CDR1 and CDR2: SGHTA and FQGTGA. CDR3: CASSLMGTTDTQYF. The CDR3 DNA reads TGTGCCAGCAGCTTAATGGGCACCACAGATACGCAGTATTTT.

This chain uses TRBV5-8 with TRBJ2-1; 8 bases agree with TRBD1. CDR1 is SGHTS and CDR2 is YDEGEE in the germline V gene. This CDR3 has 14 amino acids. V trimming: 4 bases; J trimming: 5 bases; junction bases outside the gene matches: 5. Written as DNA, the CDR3 is TGTGCCAGCAGCCCCGGGGACAGGCACAATGAGCAGTTCTTC. Its protein product is CASSPGDRHNEQFF.

The chain links TRBV5-1 to TRBJ2-2; unclear D gene. The V gene's germline CDR1 is SGHRS and CDR2 YFSETQ. Trimming shortened V by 0 bases and J by 3 bases, and 9 bases separated the two germline ends. CDR3 length equals 15 residues. As DNA, the CDR3 is TGCGCCAGCAGCTTGGCCGGCCCAGACACCGGGGAGCTGTTTTTT. It yields the protein CASSLAGPDTGELFF. The variable domain in full, with the rest retrieved from reference TRBV5-1 and TRBJ2-2, is KAGVTQTPRYLIKTRGQQVTLSCSPISGHRSVSWYQQTPGQGLQFLFEYFSETQRNKGNFPGRFSGRQFSNSRSEMNVSTLELGDSALYLCASSLAGPDTGELFFGEGSRLTVL.

This clone was recorded a few times. This chain uses TRBV28 with TRBJ1-6, with TRBD1 matching 8 bases. CDR1 is MDHEN and CDR2 is SYDVKM in the germline V gene. Trimming took 9 bases from V and 7 from J; bases not matched to a gene: 14. CDR3 size: 16 residues. CDR3 sequence: CASTPPPTGGNSPLHF. The CDR3 nucleotides read TGTGCCAGTACCCCCCCGCCTACAGGGGGGAATTCACCCCTCCACTTT.

The V gene is TRBV2, the J gene TRBJ2-5; 8 bases fit TRBD2. J gave up 5 bases and V 4 bases, and 3 bases lay outside the gene matches. CDR1 is SNHLY, CDR2 FYNNEI, per germline. The CDR3 has 13 amino acids. CDR3 protein: CASSGLAGETQYF. The CDR3 nucleotides are TGTGCCAGCAGTGGTCTAGCGGGCGAGACCCAGTACTTC.

The rearrangement joins TRBV28 to TRBJ1-2; D is perhaps TRBD1 (6 bases). V lost 4 bases, J lost 4 bases, and 16 bases lay in between. Germline V gene lookup returns CDR1 MDHEN and CDR2 SYDVKM. The CDR3 totals 15 residues. Here the CDR3 reads CASSSGGTQSYGYTF. In DNA, the CDR3 is TGTGCCAGCAGTTCCGGGGGCACTCAATCCTATGGCTACACCTTC.

The chain carries TRBV6-6 and TRBJ1-4; possibly TRBD1 for D (6 bases). The ends were cut back, 2 bases at V and 13 bases at J, with 14 bases in the middle. Germline V gene sequence: CDR1 MNHNY, CDR2 SVGAGI (reference sequence). CDR3 length: 13 residues. The CDR3 DNA is TGTGCCAGCAGTTACGGGGGCACTAGGGGACTGTTTTTT. Translation: CASSYGGTRGLFF.

The chain recombines TRBV7-8 with TRBJ1-1; a weak D match, TRBD1 (5 bases). Trimming took off 6 bases at V and 1 base at J, with 18 bases between the two ends. The CDR3 is 16 residues long. Germline CDR1 SGHVS, CDR2 FQNEAQ. CDR3 amino acids: CASRPTRGRGNTEAFF. For the CDR3, the DNA is TGTGCCAGCAGACCCACCCGGGGCCGGGGGAACACTGAAGCTTTCTTT.

J is TRBJ2-1 and V is TRBV7-6; TRBD2 matches 9 bases. Germline CDR1 reads SGHVS; CDR2 reads FNYEAQ. V shed 5 bases, J shed 9 bases, and the junction held 14 bases outside the gene matches. This CDR3 contains 16 residues. The CDR3 region has the DNA TGTGCCAGCAGCCAACCCGGGACTAGCAGTAGAAGTGAGCAGTTCTTC. Protein sequence: CASSQPGTSSRSEQFF.

The chain combines TRBV6-4 with TRBJ1-5; D call uncertain. The CDR3 is 13 amino acids. Per the germline V gene, CDR1 is MRHNA and CDR2 is SNTAGT. Trimming took 4 bases from V and 6 from J, leaving 10 bases between them. Here the CDR3 reads CASSAEVGQPQHF. For the CDR3, the DNA is TGTGCCAGCAGTGCAGAAGTAGGTCAGCCCCAGCATTTT.

This chain links TRBV5-1 with TRBJ1-3; D is unresolved. CDR1 is SGHRS, CDR2 YFSETQ, per germline. The CDR3 loop spans 13 amino acids. V was shortened by 5 bases and J by 4 bases, with 10 bases between the two germline ends. Written as DNA, the CDR3 is TGCGCCAGCAGTCCCGACGGAGGAAACACCATATATTTT. Its protein product is CASSPDGGNTIYF.

This rearrangement joins TRBV11-2 to TRBJ2-7, with 9 nucleotides matching TRBD2. Germline-derived CDR1 and CDR2 are SGHAT and FQNNGV. The CDR3 covers 16 residues. The junction had 9 bases not matched to a gene; V was cut back by 2 bases and J by 4 bases. The CDR3 loop is CASSLRGAGGAYEQYF. The DNA for the CDR3 is TGTGCCAGCAGCTTACGGGGCGCGGGGGGGGCGTACGAGCAGTACTTC. Full variable domain (outside the CDR3, taken from reference TRBV11-2 and TRBJ2-7): EAGVAQSPRYKIIEKRQSVAFWCNPISGHATLYWYQQILGQGPKLLIQFQNNGVVDDSQLPKDRFSAERLKGVDSTLKIQPAKLEDSAVYLCASSLRGAGGAYEQYFGPGTRLTVT.

The chain couples TRBV28 to TRBJ2-7; 9 nucleotides agree with TRBD1. The trim removed 2 bases at V and 2 bases at J, leaving 13 bases unmatched. This CDR3 comprises 18 residues. Germline CDR1 reads MDHEN; CDR2 reads SYDVKM. CDR3 in DNA: TGTGCCAGCAGTTTAGGAGGGGGACAGGGAGGCGGGGCCTACGAGCAGTACTTC. Residues: CASSLGGGQGGGAYEQYF.

This clone has just one count. The chain recombines TRBV28 with TRBJ1-3, with D maybe TRBD1 (5 bases). The CDR3 sequence is 13 residues long. Germline V CDR1 and CDR2: MDHEN, SYDVKM. The ends were cut back, 4 bases at V and 13 bases at J, with 17 bases in the middle. CDR3 in amino acids: CASSWGTGTPIYF. DNA for the CDR3: TGTGCCAGCAGTTGGGGGACCGGGACTCCGATATATTTT.